This T cell receptor (beta chain) is drawn from a study of blood T cells in healthy people across ages. CDR3 length: 15 amino acids. The V end was cut by 0 bases, the J end by 0 bases, with 6 bases between. The germline V gene encodes CDR1 LNHNV and CDR2 YYDKDF (reference sequence). General study findings and limits: Investigators viewed diversity estimates from one million T cells as underestimates, the study reported.

Points on this clonotype: As yet, its antigen is unknown.

Primers used in a second PCR of about 7 to 11 cycles were a sample-barcoded 5' primer and a J-beta primer mix. TCRdb re-called the 5' RACE reads through MiXCR, storing one row per CDR3 protein. The sample records approximately 780,000 distinct CDR3 sequences, around a quarter being singletons. The sample was also linked to a second study, of T cells of mothers and their children. Per that study: For each mother, over 9.5 million TCR beta CDR3 reads were obtained, and for each child, approximately 3 million. The authors identified no persistent microchimeric T cell clones.

V usage is TRBV15 and J usage is TRBJ2-1; D not certain. Sequencing was done on a sample of blood. The sequence was collected from a boy aged 5-17 years in good health. CDR3 in amino acids: CATSRDPYSYNEQFF. Written as DNA, the CDR3 is TGTGCCACCAGCAGAGACCCCTACTCCTACAATGAGCAGTTCTTC. The full variable domain, in which reference TRBV15 and TRBJ2-1 provide the parts outside the CDR3, is DAMVIQNPRYQVTQFGKPVTLSCSQTLNHNVMYWYQQKSSQAPKLLFHYYDKDFNNEADTPDNFQSRRPNTSFCFLDIRSPGLGDTAMYLCATSRDPYSYNEQFFGPGTRLTVL.